Reported below is one T cell receptor (beta chain). Its antigen is currently unknown. This record comes from a study of blood T cells in healthy people across ages. Whole-study findings and limits: Any changes in expanded clonotypes were possibly confounded, as donor CMV status remained unknown.

Next came a second PCR, run for about 7 to 12 cycles, which used a sample-barcoded 5' primer along with a J-beta primer mix. A single record per CDR3 protein comes from TCRdb applying MiXCR to the 5' RACE reads. The sample shows over 1.5 million distinct CDR3 sequences, about 50% of them seen only once. Total RNA extracted from each sample amounted to at least 6 micrograms. The CDR3 length is 13 residues. V lost 6 bases and J lost 8; bases outside the gene matches: 7. Germline V gene lookup returns CDR1 KGHSH and CDR2 LQKENI. V and J are TRBV18 and TRBJ1-2; TRBD1 aligns across 9 bases. The TCR originated in a woman aged 40 to 49 in good health. Material: blood. CDR3 sequence: CASSPGQGTGYTF. The CDR3 DNA follows: TGTGCCAGCTCTCCGGGACAGGGAACGGGCTACACCTTC.